Below are 7 T cell receptor beta chains sequenced from a single sample in a study of cytomegalovirus exposure and HLA in healthy donors. Researchers ran the PCR with 60 Vbeta and 13 Jbeta primers. The table came from immunoSEQ multiplex PCR; TCRdb's copy has only in-frame clones and leaves some out. The sample lists approximately 100,000 clones, approximately 81% occurring once. The sequenced sample was PBMCs. The source of these receptors is a woman aged 30 to 39 in good health and CMV-seronegative.

The chain couples TRBV7-9 to TRBJ1-1; D unclear. V dropped 5 bases and J dropped 7 bases, with 14 bases sitting between them. Germline V gene lookup returns CDR1 SEHNR and CDR2 FQNEAQ (reference sequence). The CDR3 spans 13 residues. The CDR3 nucleotides read TGTGCCAGCAGCCTAATCGGCGGGCTTGAAGCTTTCTTT. Protein product: CASSLIGGLEAFF.

The V gene is TRBV5-4, the J gene TRBJ2-5; possible D gene TRBD2, 6 bases. V was pared by 4 bases and J by 4 bases, with 20 bases between. The germline CDR1 and CDR2 sequences are SGHNT and YYREEE (reference sequence). This CDR3 comprises 16 residues. CDR3 loop: CASSRDSGQGGETQYF. Written as DNA, the CDR3 is TGTGCCAGCAGCCGGGATAGTGGGCAGGGAGGAGAGACCCAGTACTTC.

The sample holds a few counts of this clone. The V gene is TRBV13, the J gene TRBJ2-7; 7 bases line up with TRBD2. Trimming at V came to 7 bases and at J to 3 bases, leaving 9 bases not matched to a gene. The CDR3 extends over 14 amino acids. Germline values: CDR1 PRHDT, CDR2 FYEKMQ (reference sequence). The CDR3, as DNA: TGTGCCAGCACCTCTGGGGGGGAACTCTACGAGCAGTACTTC. It yields the protein CASTSGGELYEQYF.

The CDR3: CASSSTPGLATQYF. DNA for the CDR3: TGTGCCAGCAGCTCGACCCCGGGACTAGCTACGCAGTATTTT. J is TRBJ2-3 and V is TRBV7-9; TRBD2 agrees at 9 bases. Trimming cost V 4 bases and J 8 bases; bases outside gene matches: 7. The CDR3 loop spans 14 amino acids. Germline V gene sequence: CDR1 SEHNR, CDR2 FQNEAQ (reference sequence).

The V gene is TRBV30, the J gene TRBJ2-3, with D unresolved. The CDR3 is 11 amino acids. V lost 4 bases, J lost 4 bases, and 6 bases lay in between. Germline V gives CDR1 GTSNPN, CDR2 SVGIG (reference sequence). The CDR3 protein is CAWKSADTQYF. DNA for the CDR3: TGTGCCTGGAAGAGCGCAGATACGCAGTATTTT. Using reference TRBV30 and TRBJ2-3 for the parts outside the CDR3, the full variable domain is SQTIHQWPATLVQPVGSPLSLECTVEGTSNPNLYWYRQAAGRGLQLLFYSVGIGQISSEVPQNLSASRPQDRQFILSSKKLLLSDSGFYLCAWKSADTQYFGPGTRLTVL.

The chain is built from TRBV30 and TRBJ1-2, with 8 bases identical to TRBD1. The CDR3 length is 10 residues. V trimming: 5 bases; J trimming: 8 bases; junction bases outside the gene matches: 1. Germline CDR1 GTSNPN, CDR2 SVGIG (reference sequence). The CDR3 nucleotides are TGTGCCTGGGGACAGGGCGGCTACACCTTC. This encodes CAWGQGGYTF.

The chain carries TRBV10-2 and TRBJ2-5, with 7 bases aligning to TRBD2. CDR1 and CDR2 (germline): WSHSY, SAAADI. V was clipped by 0 bases and J by 5 bases; unmatched bases: 9. CDR3 length: 16 amino acids. CDR3 sequence reads: CASSESGIAGEETQYF. CDR3 sequence (DNA): TGCGCCAGCAGTGAGTCGGGGATAGCGGGCGAGGAGACCCAGTACTTC.